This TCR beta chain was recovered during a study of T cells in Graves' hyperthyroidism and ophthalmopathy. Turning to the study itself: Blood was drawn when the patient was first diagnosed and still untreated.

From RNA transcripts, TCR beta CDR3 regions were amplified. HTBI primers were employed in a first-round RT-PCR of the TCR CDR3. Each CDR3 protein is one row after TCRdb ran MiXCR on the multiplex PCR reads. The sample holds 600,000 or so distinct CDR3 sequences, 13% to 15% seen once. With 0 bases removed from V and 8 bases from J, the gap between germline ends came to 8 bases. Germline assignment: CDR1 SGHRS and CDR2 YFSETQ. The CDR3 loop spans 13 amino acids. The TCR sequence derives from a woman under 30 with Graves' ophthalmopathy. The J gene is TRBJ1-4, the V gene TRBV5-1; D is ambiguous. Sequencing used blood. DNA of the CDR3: TGCGCCAGCAGCTTGGCAGAGGGAGAAAAACTGTTTTTT. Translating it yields CASSLAEGEKLFF.